This passage covers 29 T cell receptor beta chains from one sample sequenced in a study of T cells in Graves' hyperthyroidism and ophthalmopathy. What was amplified from RNA transcripts were TCR beta CDR3 regions. The primer set for the first-round RT-PCR of the TCR CDR3 was HTBI. TCRdb analysed the multiplex PCR reads with MiXCR anew, one entry per CDR3 protein. The repertoire consists of 550,000 to 600,000 distinct CDR3 sequences, with approximately 15% occurring once and the leading ten covering 7% to 9%. Sequences were obtained from blood. These receptors were collected from a young woman with Graves' ophthalmopathy.

This clonotype was recorded at least ten times. The chain is built from TRBV7-2 and TRBJ2-7; possibly TRBD2 for D (5 bases). Trimming cost V 4 bases and J 5 bases, with 12 bases left between them. The CDR3 spans 13 residues. From germline, CDR1 is SGHTA and CDR2 FQGNSA. Here the CDR3 reads CASSSREKDEQYF. Written as DNA, the CDR3 is TGTGCCAGCAGCTCGAGGGAGAAGGACGAGCAGTACTTC.

The CDR3 region has the DNA TGCAGTGCTAGTGGGACGGAGAGCTCCTACGAGCAGTACTTC. This codes for CSASGTESSYEQYF. V and J are TRBV20-1 and TRBJ2-7; D may correspond to TRBD1 or TRBD2 (5 bases each). Looked up from germline, CDR1 is DFQATT and CDR2 is SNEGSKA (reference sequence). The CDR3 runs to 14 residues. Between the trimmed V and J ends, which lost 3 bases and 0 bases, there was a span of 12 bases.

At least ten counts were recorded for this clonotype. This sequence joins TRBV7-9 and TRBJ2-1; 13 bases agree with TRBD2. The CDR3 is 16 residues long. J was trimmed by 4 bases and V by 4 bases; bases with no gene match: 4. CDR1 and CDR2 (germline): SEHNR, FQNEAQ (reference sequence). The CDR3 is CASSSRTSGSYNEQFF. The CDR3 DNA sequence: TGTGCCAGCAGCTCCCGGACTAGCGGGAGTTACAATGAGCAGTTCTTC.

This clonotype was recorded at least ten times. The gene calls are TRBV27 and TRBJ1-5, with TRBD1 matching 9 bases. The V and J ends lost 6 bases and 5 bases, in that order; junction bases with no gene match: 2. In germline, CDR1 is MNHEY, CDR2 SMNVEV (reference sequence). CDR3 size: 13 residues. The CDR3 here is CASRGDRDQPQHF. In nucleotides, the CDR3 is TGTGCCAGCAGAGGGGACAGGGATCAGCCCCAGCATTTT.

There are many counts of this clonotype. The J gene is TRBJ1-5, the V gene TRBV30; the match to TRBD1 covers 7 bases. Germline CDR1 and CDR2: GTSNPN and SVGIG (reference sequence). V lost 4 bases, J lost 4 bases, and 4 bases stayed unmatched. The CDR3 totals 13 residues. The CDR3 spells CAWTETGNQPQHF. The CDR3 coding sequence is TGTGCCTGGACCGAGACAGGGAATCAGCCCCAGCATTTT. Based on the CDR3 plus reference TRBV30 and TRBJ1-5, the full variable domain is SQTIHQWPATLVQPVGSPLSLECTVEGTSNPNLYWYRQAAGRGLQLLFYSVGIGQISSEVPQNLSASRPQDRQFILSSKKLLLSDSGFYLCAWTETGNQPQHFGDGTRLSIL.

The V call is TRBV12-3 or TRBV12-4, the J call TRBJ1-5, with D tentatively TRBD1 (5 bases). This CDR3 has 15 residues. Trimming cost V 5 bases and J 4 bases, with 15 bases left between them. CDR3 sequence (DNA): TGTGCCAGCAGTGATTCGGCAGGGCATAATCAGCCCCAGCATTTT. Protein: CASSDSAGHNQPQHF.

The rearrangement links TRBV3-1 to TRBJ2-1, with D perhaps TRBD2 (5 bases). Trimming pared 0 bases from V and 5 bases from J, leaving 17 bases between. The CDR3 runs to 17 residues. The V gene's germline CDR1 is LGHDT and CDR2 YNNKEL (reference sequence). The CDR3 here is CASSQDGLIGIHNEQFF. CDR3 DNA: TGTGCCAGCAGCCAAGACGGACTGATCGGAATCCACAATGAGCAGTTCTTC.

This clonotype occurred many times. The V call is TRBV11-1, the J call TRBJ2-7; 11 bases fit TRBD2. The V gene's germline CDR1 is SGHAT and CDR2 FQDESV (reference sequence). With V trimmed by 5 bases and J by 2 bases, 14 bases remained unmatched. CDR3 length: 18 amino acids. Here the CDR3 reads CASSPTSTTSGIAYEQYF. The DNA for the CDR3 is TGTGCCAGCAGCCCGACGTCGACGACTAGCGGGATAGCCTACGAGCAGTACTTC.

This clonotype was found many times. CDR3 DNA sequence: TGTGCCAGCAGTTCGGGACAGCACAATGAGCAGTTCTTC. This codes for CASSSGQHNEQFF. The chain links TRBV28 to TRBJ2-1; TRBD1 matches 7 bases. V trimming: 4 bases; J trimming: 5 bases; junction bases outside the gene matches: 2. The CDR3 runs to 13 residues. From germline, CDR1 is MDHEN and CDR2 SYDVKM.

Remarks on this clonotype: A read error may be the cause here, since a much bigger clone is one base away. The chain joins TRBV7-2 to TRBJ2-1, with D maybe TRBD1 (6 bases). Germline V gene sequence: CDR1 SGHTA, CDR2 FQGNSA. The CDR3 loop spans 17 amino acids. The V end was cut by 6 bases, the J end by 6 bases, with 24 bases between. The CDR3 region is CASRLPPRGKRGNEQFF. The CDR3 DNA reads as TGTGCCAGCAGACTCCCCCCGAGGGGGAAACGGGGCAATGAGCAGTTCTTC.

This clonotype was found a few times. The chain has TRBV7-2 and TRBJ1-5, with a tentative D call TRBD1 (5 bases). CDR3 size: 14 residues. Germline V lookup: CDR1 SGHTA, CDR2 FQGNSA. Trimming removed 5 bases at V and 7 bases at J, with 15 bases between. The CDR3 loop reads CASSLRGHGQPQHF. The CDR3 coding sequence is TGTGCCAGCAGCCTCCGGGGCCACGGCCAGCCCCAGCATTTT.

This clonotype was detected many times. The chain carries TRBV10-3 and TRBJ2-5, with 8 positions matching TRBD1. CDR3 size: 15 residues. V trimming: 0 bases; J trimming: 3 bases; junction bases outside the gene matches: 3. CDR1 is ENHRY, CDR2 SYGVKD, per germline. The CDR3 DNA reads as TGTGCCATCAGTGAGTCTAGACAGGGGAAAGAGACCCAGTACTTC. Protein product: CAISESRQGKETQYF.

This clonotype appeared many times. The chain carries TRBV2 and TRBJ2-3; D possibly corresponds to TRBD2 (5 bases). The CDR3 consists of 15 residues. CDR1 and CDR2 (germline): SNHLY, FYNNEI. V lost 6 bases, J lost 2 bases, and 15 bases lay in between. The CDR3 spells CASRVSDVITDTQYF. CDR3 DNA: TGTGCCAGCAGAGTTAGCGACGTAATCACAGATACGCAGTATTTT. The whole variable domain, filled in from reference TRBV2 and TRBJ2-3, reads EPEVTQTPSHQVTQMGQEVILRCVPISNHLYFYWYRQILGQKVEFLVSFYNNEISEKSEIFDDQFSVERPDGSNFTLKIRSTKLEDSAMYFCASRVSDVITDTQYFGPGTRLTVL.

This clonotype was counted a few times. The J gene is TRBJ1-1, the V gene TRBV7-8; TRBD1 agrees at 10 bases. The germline V gene encodes CDR1 SGHVS and CDR2 FQNEAQ. The ends lost 4 bases at V and 4 bases at J; junction bases unmatched: 12. This CDR3 spans 17 amino acids. Written as DNA, the CDR3 is TGTGCCAGCAGCTCGTTCCCGGGACAGGGGACGAGCACTGAAGCTTTCTTT. It translates to CASSSFPGQGTSTEAFF.

At least ten counts were recorded for this clonotype. The chain combines TRBV12-3 or TRBV12-4 with TRBJ2-1, with TRBD2 matching 10 bases. The CDR3 totals 15 residues. V shed 5 bases, J shed 4 bases, and the junction held 5 bases outside the gene matches. CDR3 sequence reads: CASSKTSGPYNEQFF. The DNA for the CDR3 is TGTGCCAGCAGTAAGACTAGCGGGCCTTACAATGAGCAGTTCTTC.

This clonotype was detected ten times or more. The junction shows a germline mismatch at one end, possibly a read error. This chain connects TRBV2 to TRBJ1-1; D possibly corresponds to TRBD1 (5 bases). The CDR3 has 14 amino acids. Looked up from germline, CDR1 is SNHLY and CDR2 is FYNNEI. The CDR3 coding sequence is TGTGCCAGCAGCGAAGGCCCGGGACCAATTGAAGCTTTCTTT. Encoded protein: CASSEGPGPIEAFF.

This clonotype has ten or more counts. J is TRBJ1-1 and V is TRBV5-5, with D unresolved. This CDR3 is built from 16 residues. With 3 bases removed from V and 4 bases from J, the gap between germline ends came to 19 bases. The germline V gene has CDR1 SGHKS and CDR2 YYEKEE (reference sequence). For the CDR3, the DNA is TGTGCCAGCAGCTACGCGGGCCCGAGCGGAGGCACTGAAGCTTTCTTT. Translating gives CASSYAGPSGGTEAFF.

The sample holds a few counts of this clonotype. This chain uses TRBV19 with TRBJ2-1; TRBD2 agrees at 7 bases. The junction had 8 bases not matched to a gene; V was cut back by 5 bases and J by 10 bases. This CDR3 comprises 13 residues. CDR1 is LNHDA and CDR2 is SQIVND in the germline V gene (reference sequence). CDR3: CASSRSGEREQFF. The DNA for the CDR3 is TGTGCCAGTAGTCGGAGCGGGGAACGAGAGCAGTTCTTC.

This clonotype was seen repeatedly, ten times or more. The chain uses TRBV12-3 or TRBV12-4 and TRBJ1-5; 7 nucleotides agree with TRBD1. V was clipped by 3 bases and J by 5 bases; unmatched bases: 4. The CDR3 has 14 residues. Written as DNA, the CDR3 is TGTGCCAGCAGTTTTAGGAGGGGGCATCAGCCCCAGCATTTT. Protein sequence: CASSFRRGHQPQHF.

The chain uses TRBV12-5 and TRBJ2-2; TRBD2 might be the D (6 bases). Germline loops: CDR1 LGHNT, CDR2 FRNRAP. Trimming shortened V by 6 bases and J by 6 bases, and 20 bases separated the two germline ends. The CDR3 is 16 amino acids. The CDR3 region is CASGVACGALAGELFF. CDR3 nucleotides: TGTGCTAGTGGCGTCGCTTGCGGGGCGCTGGCCGGGGAGCTGTTTTTT.

Ten or more counts support this clonotype. The V call is TRBV20-1, the J call TRBJ2-7; a weak D match, TRBD1 (5 bases). Germline CDR1 DFQATT, CDR2 SNEGSKA (reference sequence). This CDR3 region has 12 residues. V lost 0 bases to trimming and J lost 3 bases, with 6 bases between them. Here the CDR3 DNA reads TGCAGTGCTAGAGACGACAGCTACGAGCAGTACTTC. It specifies CSARDDSYEQYF.

The chain carries TRBV11-2 and TRBJ2-5; D unresolved. Germline CDR1 reads SGHAT; CDR2 reads FQNNGV. V dropped 1 base and J dropped 5 bases, with 8 bases sitting between them. The CDR3 contains 13 residues. CDR3 sequence (DNA): TGTGCCAGCAGCTTAGTTCTAAGGGAGACCCAGTACTTC. Amino acids: CASSLVLRETQYF.

The chain links TRBV29-1 to TRBJ2-1; 13 positions agree with TRBD2. Per the germline V gene, CDR1 is SQVTM and CDR2 is ANQGSEA. With V trimmed by 1 base and J by 7 bases, 7 bases remained unmatched. This CDR3 region has 16 residues. The CDR3 reads CSVEGTSGRRVNEQFF. The CDR3 DNA reads TGCAGCGTTGAAGGGACTAGCGGGAGAAGGGTAAATGAGCAGTTCTTC.

Many counts were recorded for this clonotype. The chain couples TRBV7-9 to TRBJ2-1; the match to TRBD2 covers 7 bases. The germline CDR1 and CDR2 sequences are SEHNR and FQNEAQ (reference sequence). After removal of 1 base from V and 4 bases from J, the junction contained 4 bases not matched to a gene. The CDR3 is 15 amino acids. This CDR3 is CASSLGAGRYNEQFF. The CDR3 bases are TGTGCCAGCAGCTTAGGAGCGGGAAGGTACAATGAGCAGTTCTTC.

In this sample, this clonotype turned up many times. V and J are TRBV6-1 and TRBJ2-1; D call uncertain. Between the trimmed V and J ends, which lost 5 bases and 5 bases, there was a span of 10 bases. CDR3 length: 13 amino acids. The germline CDR1 and CDR2 sequences are MNHNS and SASEGT. The chain's CDR3 is CASSPRSDNEQFF. The CDR3 DNA reads as TGTGCCAGCAGTCCACGTTCAGACAATGAGCAGTTCTTC.

This clonotype was counted at least ten times. This chain uses TRBV18 with TRBJ1-5, with 7 bases matching TRBD1. Trimming removed 3 bases from V and 4 bases from J; junction bases left unmatched: 6. CDR3 length: 15 amino acids. Per germline, CDR1 KGHSH and CDR2 LQKENI. The DNA of the CDR3 is TGTGCCAGCTCACCGGTCCAGACAGGGAATCAGCCCCAGCATTTT. The encoded protein is CASSPVQTGNQPQHF.

The V and J genes are TRBV12-5 and TRBJ2-7; TRBD2 might be the D (6 bases). The CDR3 sequence is 15 residues long. The germline V and J ends were trimmed by 2 bases and 5 bases, with 16 bases remaining between them. CDR1 and CDR2 (germline): LGHNT, FRNRAP. CDR3 DNA: TGTGCTAGTGGTTTGCCTAGACTAGTCTGGCACGAGCAGTACTTC. Amino acids: CASGLPRLVWHEQYF.

This clonotype was picked up many times. The chain uses TRBV10-3 and TRBJ2-7; 8 bases agree with TRBD2. This CDR3 spans 14 amino acids. Germline V lookup: CDR1 ENHRY, CDR2 SYGVKD. V lost 5 bases to trimming and J lost 4 bases; unmatched junction nucleotides: 7. The CDR3 bases are TGTGCCATCAGTACTAGCGGAGAGGGTTACGAGCAGTACTTC. This gives the protein CAISTSGEGYEQYF.

This clonotype was detected many times. CDR3 bases: TGTGCCAGCTCATCACACAGGGGTGACACAGATACGCAGTATTTT. Translated, it gives CASSSHRGDTDTQYF. This chain uses TRBV18 with TRBJ2-3; 7 positions match TRBD1. V lost 5 bases to trimming and J lost 2 bases; unmatched junction nucleotides: 7. There are 15 residues in the CDR3. Germline assignment: CDR1 KGHSH and CDR2 LQKENI.